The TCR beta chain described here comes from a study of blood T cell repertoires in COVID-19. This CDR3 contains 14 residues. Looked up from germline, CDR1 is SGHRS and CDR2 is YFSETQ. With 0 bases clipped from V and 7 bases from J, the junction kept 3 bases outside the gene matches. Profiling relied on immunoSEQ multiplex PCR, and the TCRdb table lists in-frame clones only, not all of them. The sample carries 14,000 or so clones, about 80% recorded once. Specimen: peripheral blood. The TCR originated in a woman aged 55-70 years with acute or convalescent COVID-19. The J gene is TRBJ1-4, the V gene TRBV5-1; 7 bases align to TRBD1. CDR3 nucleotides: TGCGCCAGCAGCTTGGGACAGGGTGGTGAAAAACTGTTTTTT. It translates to CASSLGQGGEKLFF.